The 20 T cell receptor beta chains below come from one sample, sequenced in a study of blood T cell repertoires in COVID-19. This table comes from immunoSEQ multiplex PCR, and its TCRdb copy is limited to in-frame clones, with some not included. This table has approximately 250,000 clones, 75% to 85% appearing once. Specimen: peripheral blood. Source of these receptors: a human donor in a cohort sampled during active COVID-19.

The chain couples TRBV2 to TRBJ1-5, with 7 positions matching TRBD1. Germline CDR1 SNHLY, CDR2 FYNNEI. V lost 7 bases to trimming and J lost 2 bases; unmatched junction nucleotides: 5. CDR3 size: 14 residues. CDR3 sequence (DNA): TGTGCCAGCACGGGACAGATAGGCAATCAGCCCCAGCATTTT. It specifies CASTGQIGNQPQHF.

In its sample, this clone was seen a few times. Other DNA sequences of this sample code for an identical CDR3. The chain has TRBV3-1 (or the pseudogene TRBV3-2) and TRBJ1-5; no firm D call. V dropped 1 base and J dropped 7 bases, with 8 bases sitting between them. Germline V lookup: CDR1 LGHDT, CDR2 YNNKEL (reference sequence). The length of the CDR3 is 13 residues. DNA for the CDR3: TGTGCCAGCAGCCAAGTGCGGGGACAGCCCCAGCATTTT. This gives the protein CASSQVRGQPQHF.

The chain has TRBV5-5 and TRBJ2-6; unclear D gene. The CDR3 is 15 residues long. Germline V gives CDR1 SGHKS, CDR2 YYEKEE (reference sequence). Trimming took 4 bases from V and 2 from J, leaving 10 bases between them. The CDR3 spells CASSPMTTGANVLTF. The CDR3 nucleotides read TGTGCCAGCAGCCCGATGACAACTGGGGCCAACGTCCTGACTTTC.

The chain couples TRBV5-8 to TRBJ2-4, with 9 bases fitting TRBD1. V dropped 4 bases and J dropped 4; count of bases not matched to a gene: 3. CDR1 SGHTS and CDR2 YDEGEE come from the germline V gene. The CDR3 covers 14 residues. CDR3: CASSRGTGKNIQYF. The CDR3 bases are TGTGCCAGCAGCCGGGGGACAGGGAAAAACATTCAGTACTTC.

The chain carries TRBV5-6 and TRBJ1-1; 8 bases match TRBD1. V shed 2 bases, J shed 1 base, and the junction held 4 bases outside the gene matches. The germline gives CDR1 SGHDT, CDR2 YYEEEE. CDR3 length equals 15 residues. Here the CDR3 reads CASSFRTGWNTEAFF. In DNA form, the CDR3 reads TGTGCCAGCAGCTTTAGGACAGGGTGGAACACTGAAGCTTTCTTT.

The chain joins TRBV6-5 to TRBJ2-7; D uncertain. Germline CDR1 MNHEY, CDR2 SVGAGI. The CDR3 has 12 amino acids. V dropped 2 bases and J dropped 7 bases, with 9 bases sitting between them. CDR3 sequence (DNA): TGTGCCAGCAGTTACCCCGGGTCGGAGCAGTACTTC. Encoded protein: CASSYPGSEQYF.

This clone qualifies as medium-sized. The V and J genes are TRBV5-6 and TRBJ2-3; 11 nucleotides match TRBD2. The CDR3 consists of 15 residues. The trim removed 1 base at V and 4 bases at J, leaving 2 bases unmatched. Germline CDR1 and CDR2: SGHDT and YYEEEE. The DNA for the CDR3 is TGTGCCAGCAGCTTGCTAGCGGGGGGCGCAGATACGCAGTATTTT. It codes for CASSLLAGGADTQYF.

The CDR3 spells CASSLSRRGKSTGELFF. As DNA, the CDR3 is TGCGCCAGCAGCTTGTCGCGGCGGGGCAAAAGTACCGGGGAGCTGTTTTTT. The rearrangement uses TRBV5-1 and TRBJ2-2; possibly TRBD2 for D (6 bases). Per germline, CDR1 SGHRS and CDR2 YFSETQ. V was pared by 1 base and J by 5 bases, with 18 bases between. The CDR3 sequence is 17 residues long.

The V call is TRBV10-2, the J call TRBJ2-1, with a tentative D call TRBD2 (5 bases). Trimming took 8 bases from V and 7 from J, leaving 21 bases between them. The CDR3 runs 15 residues. CDR1 is WSHSY, CDR2 SAAADI, per germline. CDR3 nucleotide sequence: TGCGCCAGCCGTCCTCCGGCGGAGGAGAGGAATGAGCAGTTCTTC. It is translated as CASRPPAEERNEQFF.

V is TRBV3-1 (or the pseudogene TRBV3-2) and J is TRBJ2-3; the D is unclear. CDR1 LGHDT and CDR2 YNNKEL come from the germline V gene (reference sequence). The germline V and J ends were trimmed by 0 bases and 0 bases, with 13 bases remaining between them. The CDR3 has 17 residues. The CDR3: CASSQETSAVSTDTQYF. The CDR3 nucleotides read TGTGCCAGCAGCCAAGAAACCAGCGCGGTCAGCACAGATACGCAGTATTTT.

The chain combines TRBV5-1 with TRBJ1-2; D gene ambiguous. Germline loops: CDR1 SGHRS, CDR2 YFSETQ. The V and J ends lost 0 bases and 5 bases respectively, with 17 bases between them. The CDR3 length is 16 residues. Here the CDR3 reads CASSLVGSSTAYGYTF. The CDR3 DNA reads as TGCGCCAGCAGCTTGGTTGGCAGTAGCACCGCTTATGGCTACACCTTC.

Ten or more counts support this clone. In the same sample, other DNA sequences code for this CDR3. The rearrangement links TRBV2 to TRBJ1-2; 11 nucleotides match TRBD1. CDR3 length: 13 residues. Germline V gene lookup returns CDR1 SNHLY and CDR2 FYNNEI. Trimming removed 6 bases from V and 7 bases from J; junction bases left unmatched: 4. The CDR3 region has the DNA TGTGCCAGCAGGGGGACAGGGGGAGTTGGCTACACCTTC. It yields the protein CASRGTGGVGYTF.

The J gene is TRBJ2-2, the V gene TRBV28; perhaps TRBD2 as D (5 bases). CDR1 MDHEN and CDR2 SYDVKM come from the germline V gene. Trimming shortened V by 3 bases and J by 7 bases, and 12 bases separated the two germline ends. The CDR3 spans 14 residues. Written as DNA, the CDR3 is TGTGCCAGCAGTTTCGCGGGTACGGGCGGGGAGCTGTTTTTT. It translates to CASSFAGTGGELFF.

The V and J genes are TRBV11-3 and TRBJ1-6; D might be TRBD1 (5 bases). The ends were cut back, 5 bases at V and 4 bases at J, with 9 bases in the middle. This CDR3 is 14 amino acids long. The germline V gene has CDR1 SGHNT and CDR2 YENEEA. CDR3 DNA sequence: TGTGCCAGCAGCCGCGGGGCTTATAATTCACCCCTCCACTTT. Translated, it gives CASSRGAYNSPLHF.

This chain uses TRBV6-5 with TRBJ1-1; the D gene is possibly TRBD1 (6 bases). This CDR3 contains 14 residues. V was trimmed by 6 bases and J by 4 bases, leaving 15 bases between them. Germline V lookup: CDR1 MNHEY, CDR2 SVGAGI. The CDR3 spells CASSLQGEVTEAFF. As DNA, the CDR3 is TGTGCCAGCAGCTTACAGGGTGAAGTCACTGAAGCTTTCTTT.

The chain couples TRBV5-4 to TRBJ2-7; 8 bases agree with TRBD2. V was clipped by 2 bases and J by 3 bases; unmatched bases: 10. This CDR3 has 16 amino acids. Germline lookup yields CDR1 SGHNT and CDR2 YYREEE (reference sequence). Here the CDR3 DNA reads TGTGCCAGCAGCTTATATCAAGCGGGGGTCGTCTACGAGCAGTACTTC. It translates to CASSLYQAGVVYEQYF.

V is TRBV5-6 and J is TRBJ2-7; unclear D gene. There are 14 residues in the CDR3. Per the germline V gene, CDR1 is SGHDT and CDR2 is YYEEEE. V was clipped by 0 bases and J by 0 bases, with 7 bases between them. DNA for the CDR3: TGTGCCAGCAGCTTGGTGTCCTCCTCCTACGAGCAGTACTTC. Amino acid sequence: CASSLVSSSYEQYF.

The rearrangement joins TRBV10-1 to TRBJ2-7, with 14 bases that match TRBD2. This CDR3 spans 16 amino acids. Germline V gene data show CDR1 as WNHNN and CDR2 as SYGVQD (reference sequence). Trimming at V came to 5 bases and at J to 7 bases, leaving 10 bases not matched to a gene. The CDR3 coding sequence is TGCGCCAGCAGTCCGACTAGCGGGAGGGCCCGGCGGGAGCAGTACTTC. This encodes CASSPTSGRARREQYF.

The gene calls are TRBV28 and TRBJ1-5; 8 nucleotides agree with TRBD1. CDR3 length: 18 amino acids. CDR1 MDHEN and CDR2 SYDVKM come from the germline V gene. Trimming cost V 5 bases and J 0 bases; bases outside gene matches: 12. CDR3 region: CASSRFRDRTYSNQPQHF. The CDR3 nucleotides are TGTGCCAGCAGTCGGTTCCGGGACAGGACCTATAGCAATCAGCCCCAGCATTTT.

The chain combines TRBV19 with TRBJ2-2; no definite D call. V was trimmed by 3 bases and J by 5 bases, leaving 4 bases between them. Per the germline V gene, CDR1 is LNHDA and CDR2 is SQIVND (reference sequence). CDR3 length equals 12 residues. The CDR3 nucleotides read TGTGCCAGTAGTATTTATACCGGGGAGCTGTTTTTT. As protein: CASSIYTGELFF.